The 22 T cell receptor beta chains reported below all come from one sample, sequenced in a study of CD8 T cells in ankylosing spondylitis. General study results and limits: It appeared that ankylosing spondylitis blood was characterized by a TCR beta motif of fewer than ten highly homologous variants.

TCRdb passed the 5' RACE reads through MiXCR, listing each CDR3 protein once. The data hold approximately 550,000 distinct CDR3 sequences, with 10% to 15% observed a single time. Antigen specificity for these receptors is unknown. Input material: blood, either unsorted or a sorted T cell fraction (not recorded which). These receptors came from a male donor with ankylosing spondylitis.

This clonotype was seen only once. CDR3 region: CASSPPGRAGANVLTF. In nucleotides, the CDR3 is TGTGCCAGCTCACCACCGGGCAGGGCTGGGGCCAACGTCCTGACTTTC. This rearrangement joins TRBV18 to TRBJ2-6, with D perhaps TRBD1 (5 bases). Germline CDR1 KGHSH, CDR2 LQKENI. The CDR3 is made up of 16 amino acids. Trimming took 0 bases from V and 2 from J, leaving 8 bases between them.

This clonotype was seen a handful of times. This rearrangement joins TRBV27 to TRBJ2-7; 11 bases are shared with TRBD1. Germline V lookup: CDR1 MNHEY, CDR2 SMNVEV (reference sequence). V shed 6 bases, J shed 5 bases, and the junction held 15 bases outside the gene matches. The CDR3 is made up of 17 amino acids. As DNA, the CDR3 is TGTGCCAGCAGCCGTTATGGGGACAGGGGGACGGGAAACGAGCAGTACTTC. It translates to CASSRYGDRGTGNEQYF.

This sequence joins TRBV2 and TRBJ2-6; D unclear. The V end was cut by 3 bases, the J end by 2 bases, with 5 bases between. The CDR3 consists of 14 residues. From germline, CDR1 is SNHLY and CDR2 FYNNEI. The CDR3, as DNA: TGTGCCAGCAGTGATAAGACTGGGGCCAACGTCCTGACTTTC. Protein product: CASSDKTGANVLTF.

This clonotype was observed at least ten times. The chain combines TRBV11-2 with TRBJ2-1, with unresolved D. The CDR3 has 15 amino acids. Germline V gene data show CDR1 as SGHAT and CDR2 as FQNNGV. V lost 5 bases, J lost 8 bases, and 19 bases lay in between. CDR3 nucleotides: TGTGCCAGCAGCCGACCCCGGCCCGACTCCGATGAGCAGTTCTTC. Translation gives CASSRPRPDSDEQFF.

The chain recombines TRBV12-3 or TRBV12-4 with TRBJ2-7; TRBD2 matches 10 bases. This CDR3 region has 15 residues. The V gene end was trimmed by 6 bases and the J gene end by 3 bases; junction bases not matched to a gene: 8. As DNA, the CDR3 is TGTGCCAGCAGCCGATCAAGCGGGAGGGTCTACGAGCAGTACTTC. Residues: CASSRSSGRVYEQYF.

The CDR3 region has the DNA TGTGCCAGCAGCCAGGGGGCAGGCAATCAGCCCCAGCATTTT. It codes for CASSQGAGNQPQHF. The rearrangement uses TRBV12-3 or TRBV12-4 and TRBJ1-5, with 8 positions matching TRBD1. The CDR3 length is 14 residues. V lost 6 bases to trimming and J lost 2 bases; unmatched junction nucleotides: 3.

The chain links TRBV27 to TRBJ2-3, with 12 bases aligning to TRBD2. The CDR3 has 15 residues. V was pared by 6 bases and J by 6 bases, with 7 bases of the junction left unmatched. CDR1 MNHEY and CDR2 SMNVEV come from the germline V gene (reference sequence). The CDR3 is CASSAGTSGRDTQYF. CDR3 nucleotide sequence: TGTGCCAGCAGCGCCGGGACTAGCGGGCGGGATACGCAGTATTTT.

In its sample, this clonotype was seen many times. The rearrangement uses TRBV11-2 and TRBJ2-1; 7 nucleotides align to TRBD1. The J segment lost 0 bases and the V segment lost 0 bases, leaving 2 bases of the junction unmatched. The CDR3 runs 16 residues. The V gene's germline CDR1 is SGHAT and CDR2 FQNNGV. The CDR3 protein is CASSLDRGSSYNEQFF. The CDR3 DNA reads as TGTGCCAGCAGCTTAGACAGGGGGAGCTCCTACAATGAGCAGTTCTTC.

The chain couples TRBV6-6 to TRBJ2-1; D is possibly TRBD2 (6 bases). The CDR3 has 12 residues. V gave up 2 bases and J gave up 10 bases, with 9 bases separating them. Germline CDR1 is MNHNY and CDR2 is SVGAGI (reference sequence). The CDR3 nucleotides read TGTGCCAGCAGTTACCCCCGGGAGGAGCAGTTCTTC. Its protein product is CASSYPREEQFF.

This clonotype showed up many times. V gene TRBV7-2 combines with J gene TRBJ1-1; weak D call: TRBD1 (6 bases). V lost 4 bases and J 2 bases, leaving 11 bases between the germline ends. Per germline, CDR1 SGHTA and CDR2 FQGNSA. The CDR3 has 14 residues. The CDR3 coding sequence is TGTGCCAGCAGCTCGAGGGGGGCTAACACTGAAGCTTTCTTT. Encoded protein: CASSSRGANTEAFF.

The V call is TRBV11-2, the J call TRBJ1-1; D is uncertain. V was clipped by 6 bases and J by 4 bases, with 18 bases between them. The CDR3 covers 15 residues. Germline V gene sequence: CDR1 SGHAT, CDR2 FQNNGV. DNA for the CDR3: TGTGCCAGCAGAAAGCAAGGGTCGTCAGGCACTGAAGCTTTCTTT. It yields the protein CASRKQGSSGTEAFF.

This clonotype has more than one count but fewer than ten. This chain connects TRBV3-1 to TRBJ1-2; D might be TRBD1 (5 bases). The V gene's germline CDR1 is LGHDT and CDR2 YNNKEL (reference sequence). V was shortened by 5 bases and J by 10 bases, with 17 bases between the two germline ends. CDR3 length: 13 amino acids. CDR3 nucleotide sequence: TGTGCCAGCAGCGAGCGGAGAGGGGCCCCCTACACCTTC. This codes for CASSERRGAPYTF. Combining the CDR3 with reference TRBV3-1 and TRBJ1-2 gives the whole variable domain DTAVSQTPKYLVTQMGNDKSIKCEQNLGHDTMYWYKQDSKKFLKIMFSYNNKELIINETVPNRFSPKSPDKAHLNLHINSLELGDSAVYFCASSERRGAPYTFGSGTRLTVV.

The chain employs TRBV20-1 and TRBJ2-3, with 7 bases matching TRBD1. Germline assignment: CDR1 DFQATT and CDR2 SNEGSKA (reference sequence). The V gene end was trimmed by 6 bases and the J gene end by 3 bases; junction bases not matched to a gene: 9. The CDR3 covers 14 residues. The CDR3 protein is CSAYPGGETDTQYF. In DNA, the CDR3 is TGCAGTGCGTACCCAGGGGGAGAGACAGATACGCAGTATTTT.

In regard to this clonotype: The final CDR3 position lacks the conserved phenylalanine or tryptophan, pointing to a likely read error. In DNA form, the CDR3 reads TGTGCCAGCATTACCGGGACAGGGATCCGCAATGAGCAGTTCATC. Its protein is CASITGTGIRNEQFI. The chain combines TRBV6-5 with TRBJ2-1; 9 nucleotides align to TRBD1. CDR1 is MNHEY, CDR2 SVGAGI, per germline. The CDR3 sequence is 15 residues long. V shed 7 bases and J 6 bases; nucleotides not matched to a gene: 10.

In DNA, the CDR3 is TGTGCCAGCAGTTTATTAGAACGATTGACCAATGAGCAGTTCTTC. Translated, it gives CASSLLERLTNEQFF. The V gene is TRBV27, the J gene TRBJ2-1; D is unresolved. V dropped 1 base and J dropped 6 bases, with 13 bases sitting between them. This CDR3 has 15 amino acids. CDR1 and CDR2 from the germline V gene are MNHEY and SMNVEV (reference sequence).

This clonotype was recorded many times. The chain employs TRBV7-9 and TRBJ2-1, with D unresolved. Trimming removed 7 bases at V and 8 bases at J, with 9 bases between. The CDR3 is 11 amino acids. CDR1 is SEHNR, CDR2 FQNEAQ, per germline (reference sequence). The CDR3 bases are TGTGCCAGCACGGTGGGCGATGAGCAGTTCTTC. The encoded protein is CASTVGDEQFF. The full variable domain, rest sourced from reference TRBV7-9 and TRBJ2-1, is DTGVSQNPRHKITKRGQNVTFRCDPISEHNRLYWYRQTLGQGPEFLTYFQNEAQLEKSRLLSDRFSAERPKGSFSTLEIQRTEQGDSAMYLCASTVGDEQFFGPGTRLTVL.

This clonotype has a count of ten or more. The chain carries TRBV5-1 and TRBJ2-7, with 14 bases that match TRBD2. V lost 0 bases, J lost 7 bases, and 3 bases stayed unmatched. CDR3 size: 15 residues. The germline V gene encodes CDR1 SGHRS and CDR2 YFSETQ. CDR3 sequence (DNA): TGCGCCAGCAGCTTGGGGGGACTAGCGGGAGAGGAGCAGTACTTC. Protein: CASSLGGLAGEEQYF.

In this sample, this clonotype turned up a few times. The V gene is TRBV20-1, the J gene TRBJ2-5, with unresolved D. CDR3 size: 14 residues. The germline CDR1 and CDR2 sequences are DFQATT and SNEGSKA (reference sequence). V was trimmed by 0 bases and J by 5 bases, leaving 13 bases between them. CDR3 loop: CSARDVTDIETQYF. The CDR3 coding sequence is TGCAGTGCTAGAGATGTGACTGACATTGAGACCCAGTACTTC.

CDR3 sequence (DNA): TGTGCCTGGACGCCAGGACATATCCAAGAGACCCAGTACTTC. Translated: CAWTPGHIQETQYF. The chain is built from TRBV30 and TRBJ2-5, with D perhaps TRBD1 (5 bases). Germline-derived CDR1 and CDR2 are GTSNPN and SVGIG (reference sequence). V dropped 4 bases and J dropped 1 base, with 13 bases sitting between them. The CDR3 contains 14 residues.

The genes are TRBV29-1 and TRBJ2-6, with D unclear. The CDR3 is made up of 17 amino acids. Trimming left V 6 bases short and J 0 bases short, with 18 bases between. From germline, CDR1 is SQVTM and CDR2 ANQGSEA. CDR3 nucleotide sequence: TGCAGCGTCCTACCCGAGCCACCTAACTCTGGGGCCAACGTCCTGACTTTC. Protein: CSVLPEPPNSGANVLTF.

The sample holds a few counts of this clonotype. J is TRBJ2-3 and V is TRBV2; tentatively, D is TRBD2 (6 bases). Germline V gene sequence: CDR1 SNHLY, CDR2 FYNNEI. Trimming pared 4 bases from V and 6 bases from J, leaving 11 bases between. The CDR3 runs to 13 residues. CDR3: CASSGGERDTQYF. In DNA, the CDR3 is TGTGCCAGCAGTGGCGGGGAGCGGGATACGCAGTATTTT.

With regard to this clonotype: The DNA is omitted, as the CDR3 cannot be located on it reliably, and the CDR3 follows TCRdb's listing. The CDR3: CASSTCPWGIGSQPQHF. The chain is built from TRBV21-1 and TRBJ1-5; the table's D gene call, TRBD1, was not cross checked with the DNA. TRBV21-1 corresponds to a pseudogene. 17 amino acids form the CDR3, both terminal residues included.